This paragraph covers one T cell receptor beta chain sequence. No antigen is known for it. The repertoire was sequenced with immunoSEQ multiplex PCR; TCRdb's copy has only in-frame clones and lacks some. In the table there are over 85,000 clones, around 85% of which are singletons. The CDR3 has 14 residues. V lost 10 bases to trimming and J lost 3 bases; unmatched junction nucleotides: 10. Per the germline V gene, CDR1 is MDHEN and CDR2 is SYDVKM. This record comes from a study of OX40 agonist ivuxolimab in advanced cancers. Study-level background: One patient with hepatocellular carcinoma and two with cutaneous melanoma, three in all, had partial responses. Study results and caveats: Expanded peripheral T cells had an undetermined antigen specificity.

This sample comprised CD4+ or CD8+ T cells sorted from blood, obtained in a trial of the OX40 agonist ivuxolimab. The chain combines TRBV28 with TRBJ2-3; 7 nucleotides align to TRBD1. This receptor was taken from an adult with an advanced solid tumor such as melanoma, head and neck, liver or kidney cancer. CDR3: CAIRGGFSTDTQYF. The CDR3 nucleotides read TGTGCCATCCGAGGGGGCTTTAGTACAGATACGCAGTATTTT.